These T cell receptor beta chains were read from a single sample in a study of CD8 T cells in ankylosing spondylitis. Each CDR3 protein gets one entry after TCRdb re-called the 5' RACE reads with MiXCR. The sample carries over 110,000 distinct CDR3 sequences, more than 7% recorded once. Sequencing used synovial fluid, either unsorted or a sorted T cell fraction (not recorded which). These receptors all come from a male donor with ankylosing spondylitis. CDR3s include the opening cysteine and the closing phenylalanine or tryptophan. The order of the fields is V gene, CDR3 protein.

TRBV7-2	CASSDQGTSYNEQFF
TRBV5-4	CASSQGRQAGDTQYF
TRBV5-1	CASSQRTGGAETQYF
TRBV7-6	CASSRAGGPSGELFF
TRBV12-3/TRBV12-4	CASSFWASYEQYF
TRBV13	CASSSGTSLTQYF
TRBV7-2	CASSFYTSVNEQFF
TRBV20-1	CSASLWDRAEETQYF
TRBV5-1	CASSLWTGGSGELFF
TRBV2	CATLSGVTNTGELFF
TRBV9	CASSVAGYNNEQFF
TRBV20-1	CSATRENEQFF
TRBV5-1	CASSFRASGDTQYF
TRBV24-1	CATSDLVAGTDTQYF
TRBV4-3	CASSQGLVRGTVNTGELFF
TRBV18	CASSPASAGGTDTQYF